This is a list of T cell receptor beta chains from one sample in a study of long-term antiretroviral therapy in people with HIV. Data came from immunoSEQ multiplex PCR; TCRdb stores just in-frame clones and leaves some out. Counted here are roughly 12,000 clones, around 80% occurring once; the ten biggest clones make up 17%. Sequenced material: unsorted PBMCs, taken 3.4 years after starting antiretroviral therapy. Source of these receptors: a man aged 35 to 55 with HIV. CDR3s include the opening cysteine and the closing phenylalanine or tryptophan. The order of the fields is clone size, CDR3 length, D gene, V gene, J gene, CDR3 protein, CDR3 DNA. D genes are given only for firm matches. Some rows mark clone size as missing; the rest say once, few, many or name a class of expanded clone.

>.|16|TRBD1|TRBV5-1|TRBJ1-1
CASSLARQGRNTEAFF
TGCGCCAGCAGCTTGGCCAGACAGGGGCGGAACACTGAAGCTTTCTTT
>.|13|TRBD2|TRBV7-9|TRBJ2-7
CASTLAGSYEQYF
TGTGCCAGCACCCTAGCGGGATCGTACGAGCAGTACTTC
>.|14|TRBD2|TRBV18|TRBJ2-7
CASSRTSGSYEQYF
TGTGCCAGCTCAAGGACTAGCGGCTCCTACGAGCAGTACTTC
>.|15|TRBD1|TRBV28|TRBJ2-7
CASSPDRGPSYEQYF
TGTGCCAGCAGTCCGGACAGGGGCCCTTCCTACGAGCAGTACTTC
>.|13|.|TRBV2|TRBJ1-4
CASSRDHNEKLFF
TGTGCCAGCAGTAGGGACCATAATGAAAAACTGTTTTTT
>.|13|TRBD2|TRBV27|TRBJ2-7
CATSLAGGYEQYF
TGTGCCACCTCTTTAGCGGGAGGCTACGAGCAGTACTTC
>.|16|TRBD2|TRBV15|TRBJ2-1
CATSPEGLAGANEQFF
TGTGCCACCAGCCCAGAGGGACTAGCGGGAGCCAATGAGCAGTTCTTC
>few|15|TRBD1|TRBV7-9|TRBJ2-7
CASGFGRGGPYEQYF
TGTGCCAGCGGATTCGGAAGAGGGGGCCCTTACGAGCAGTACTTC
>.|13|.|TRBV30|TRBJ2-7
CAWSRGAPYEQYF
TGTGCCTGGAGTAGAGGGGCCCCCTACGAGCAGTACTTC
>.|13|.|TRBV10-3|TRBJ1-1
CATSTVVNTEAFF
TGTGCCACCTCGACTGTAGTGAACACTGAAGCTTTCTTT
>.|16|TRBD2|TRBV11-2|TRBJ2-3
CASSLVTSGFTDTQYF
TGTGCCAGCAGCTTAGTAACTAGCGGGTTCACAGATACGCAGTATTTT
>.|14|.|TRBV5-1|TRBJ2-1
CASSLPSSYNEQFF
TGCGCCAGCAGCTTGCCCAGCTCCTACAATGAGCAGTTCTTC
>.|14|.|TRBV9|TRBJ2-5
CASGGSGSQETQYF
TGTGCCAGCGGGGGGTCCGGGTCCCAAGAGACCCAGTACTTC
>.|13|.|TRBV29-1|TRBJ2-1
CSVEVVGYNEQFF
TGCAGCGTTGAAGTTGTGGGCTACAATGAGCAGTTCTTC
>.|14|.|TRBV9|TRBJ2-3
CASSAQGVTDTQYF
TGTGCCAGCAGCGCACAGGGAGTCACAGATACGCAGTATTTT
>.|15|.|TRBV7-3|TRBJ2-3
CASSSFGSSTDTQYF
TGTGCCAGCAGCTCATTTGGTAGCAGCACAGATACGCAGTATTTT
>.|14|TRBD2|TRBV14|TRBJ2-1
CASSIGGTINEQFF
TGTGCCAGTTCAATTGGGGGGACTATCAATGAGCAGTTCTTC
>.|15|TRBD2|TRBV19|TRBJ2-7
CASSMGGGLPYEQYF
TGTGCCAGTAGTATGGGCGGGGGTCTACCCTACGAGCAGTACTTC
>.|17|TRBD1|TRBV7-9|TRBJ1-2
CASSLTGGSGPAGGYTF
TGTGCCAGCAGCCTCACAGGGGGCTCAGGCCCCGCGGGGGGCTACACCTTC
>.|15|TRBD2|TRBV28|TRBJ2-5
CASSFSGSRHETQYF
TGTGCCAGCAGTTTTAGCGGGAGTCGTCACGAGACCCAGTACTTC
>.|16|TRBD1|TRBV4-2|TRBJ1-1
CASSQVSSGTGTEAFF
TGTGCCAGCAGCCAAGTTTCCTCCGGGACAGGGACTGAAGCTTTCTTT
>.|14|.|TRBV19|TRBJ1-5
CASGRRGSNQPQHF
TGTGCCAGTGGTAGACGGGGGAGCAATCAGCCCCAGCATTTT
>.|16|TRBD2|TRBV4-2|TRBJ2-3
CASSYRTSGLTDTQYF
TGTGCCAGCAGCTACCGGACTAGCGGGCTCACAGATACGCAGTATTTT
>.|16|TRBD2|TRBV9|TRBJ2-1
CASSELAGTSYNEQFF
TGTGCCAGCAGCGAGTTAGCGGGAACGTCCTACAATGAGCAGTTCTTC
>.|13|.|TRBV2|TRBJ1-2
CASIPDREDGYTF
TGTGCCAGCATCCCTGATCGGGAGGATGGCTACACCTTC
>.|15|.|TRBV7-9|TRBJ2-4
CASSLDWGDGNIQYF
TGTGCCAGCAGCTTAGATTGGGGAGATGGGAACATTCAGTACTTC
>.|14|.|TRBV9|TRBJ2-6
CASSKNSGANVLTF
TGTGCCAGCAGCAAGAACTCTGGGGCCAACGTCCTGACTTTC
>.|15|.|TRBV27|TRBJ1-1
CASSLSPAMNTEAFF
TGTGCCAGCAGTTTATCGCCAGCCATGAACACTGAAGCTTTCTTT
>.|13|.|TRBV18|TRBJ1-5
CASSPTRDQPQHF
TGTGCCAGCTCACCAACTCGGGATCAGCCCCAGCATTTT
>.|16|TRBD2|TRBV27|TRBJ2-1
CASSSMTSGYNNEQFF
TGTGCCAGCAGTTCCATGACTAGCGGGTATAACAATGAGCAGTTCTTC
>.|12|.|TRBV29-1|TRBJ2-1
CSVRSSGDEQFF
TGCAGCGTTCGATCGAGCGGCGATGAGCAGTTCTTC
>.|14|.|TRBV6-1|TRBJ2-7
CASSEFQGFYEQYF
TGTGCCAGCAGTGAATTTCAGGGGTTCTACGAGCAGTACTTC
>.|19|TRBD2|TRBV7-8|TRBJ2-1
CASSLTSGSLRGGYNEQFF
TGTGCCAGCAGCTTGACTAGCGGGAGTTTACGGGGTGGGTACAATGAGCAGTTCTTC